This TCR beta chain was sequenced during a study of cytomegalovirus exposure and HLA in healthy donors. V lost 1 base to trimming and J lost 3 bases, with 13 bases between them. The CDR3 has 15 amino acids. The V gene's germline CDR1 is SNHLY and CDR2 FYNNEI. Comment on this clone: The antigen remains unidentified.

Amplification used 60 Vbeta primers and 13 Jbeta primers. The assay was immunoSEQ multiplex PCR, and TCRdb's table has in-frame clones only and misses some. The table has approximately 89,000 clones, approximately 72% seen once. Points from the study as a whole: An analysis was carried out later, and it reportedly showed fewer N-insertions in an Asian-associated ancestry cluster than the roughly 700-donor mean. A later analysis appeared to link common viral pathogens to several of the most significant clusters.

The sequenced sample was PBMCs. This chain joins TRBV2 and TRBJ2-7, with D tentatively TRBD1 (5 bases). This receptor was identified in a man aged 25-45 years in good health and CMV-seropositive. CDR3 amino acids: CASSEEETEVYEQYF. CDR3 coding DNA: TGTGCCAGCAGTGAAGAGGAGACAGAGGTCTACGAGCAGTACTTC. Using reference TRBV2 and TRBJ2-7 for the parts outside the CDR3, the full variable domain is EPEVTQTPSHQVTQMGQEVILRCVPISNHLYFYWYRQILGQKVEFLVSFYNNEISEKSEIFDDQFSVERPDGSNFTLKIRSTKLEDSAMYFCASSEEETEVYEQYFGPGTRLTVT.